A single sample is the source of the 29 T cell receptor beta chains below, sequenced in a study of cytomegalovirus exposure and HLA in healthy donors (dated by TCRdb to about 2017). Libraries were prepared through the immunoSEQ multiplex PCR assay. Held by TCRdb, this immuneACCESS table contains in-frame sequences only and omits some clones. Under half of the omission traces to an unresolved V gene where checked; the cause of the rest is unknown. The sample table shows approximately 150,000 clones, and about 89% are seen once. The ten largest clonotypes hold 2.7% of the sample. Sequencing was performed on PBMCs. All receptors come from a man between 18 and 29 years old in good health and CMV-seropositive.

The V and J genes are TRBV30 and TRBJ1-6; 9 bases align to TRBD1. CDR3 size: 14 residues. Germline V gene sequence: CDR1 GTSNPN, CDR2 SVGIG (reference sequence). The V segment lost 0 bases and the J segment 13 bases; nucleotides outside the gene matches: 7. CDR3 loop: CAWSVQQGAPPLHF. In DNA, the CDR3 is TGTGCCTGGAGTGTACAACAGGGGGCACCCCCCCTCCACTTT.

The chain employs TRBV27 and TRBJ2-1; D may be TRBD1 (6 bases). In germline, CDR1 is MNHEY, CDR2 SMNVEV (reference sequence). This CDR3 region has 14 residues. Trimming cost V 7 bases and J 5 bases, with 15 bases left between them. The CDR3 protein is CASTGQSAHNEQFF. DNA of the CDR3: TGTGCCAGCACCGGACAGTCCGCCCACAATGAGCAGTTCTTC.

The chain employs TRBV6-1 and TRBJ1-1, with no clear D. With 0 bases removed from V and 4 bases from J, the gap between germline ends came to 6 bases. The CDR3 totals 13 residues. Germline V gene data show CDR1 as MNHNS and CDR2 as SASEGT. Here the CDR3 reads CASSEAESTEAFF. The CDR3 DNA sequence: TGTGCCAGCAGTGAAGCGGAGAGCACTGAAGCTTTCTTT.

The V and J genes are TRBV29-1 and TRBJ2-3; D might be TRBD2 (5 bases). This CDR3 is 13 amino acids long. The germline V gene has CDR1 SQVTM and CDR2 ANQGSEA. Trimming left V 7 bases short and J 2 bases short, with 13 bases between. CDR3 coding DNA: TGCAGCGGAAGCGGCGATTACACAGATACGCAGTATTTT. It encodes CSGSGDYTDTQYF.

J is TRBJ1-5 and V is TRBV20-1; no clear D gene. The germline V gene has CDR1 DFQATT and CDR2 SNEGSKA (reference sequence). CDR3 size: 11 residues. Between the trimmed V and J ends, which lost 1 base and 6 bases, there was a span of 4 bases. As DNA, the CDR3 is TGCAGTGCTAGAGCCCTTCAGCCCCAGCATTTT. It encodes CSARALQPQHF.

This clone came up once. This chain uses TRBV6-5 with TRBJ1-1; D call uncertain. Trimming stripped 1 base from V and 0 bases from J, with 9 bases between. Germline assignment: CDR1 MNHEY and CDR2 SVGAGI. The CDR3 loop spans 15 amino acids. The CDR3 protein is CASSYLATLNTEAFF. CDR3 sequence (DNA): TGTGCCAGCAGTTACTTGGCAACATTGAACACTGAAGCTTTCTTT.

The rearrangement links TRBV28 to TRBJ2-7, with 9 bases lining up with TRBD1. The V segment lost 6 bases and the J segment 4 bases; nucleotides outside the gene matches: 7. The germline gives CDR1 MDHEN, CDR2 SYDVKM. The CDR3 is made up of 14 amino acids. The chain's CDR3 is CASSTGQGGYEQYF. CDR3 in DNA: TGTGCCAGCAGCACGGGACAGGGAGGTTACGAGCAGTACTTC.

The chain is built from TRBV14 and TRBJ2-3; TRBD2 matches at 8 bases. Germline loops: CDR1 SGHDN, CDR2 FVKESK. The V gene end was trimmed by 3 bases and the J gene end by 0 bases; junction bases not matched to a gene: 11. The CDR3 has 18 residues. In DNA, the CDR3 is TGTGCCAGCAGCCACCCCGGAGGGAGCGGGGGAAGCACAGATACGCAGTATTTT. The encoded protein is CASSHPGGSGGSTDTQYF.

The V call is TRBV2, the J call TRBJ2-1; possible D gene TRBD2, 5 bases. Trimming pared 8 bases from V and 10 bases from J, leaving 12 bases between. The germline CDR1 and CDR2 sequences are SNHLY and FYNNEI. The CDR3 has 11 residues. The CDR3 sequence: CASPGREEQFF. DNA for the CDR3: TGTGCCAGCCCGGGAAGGGAGGAGCAGTTCTTC.

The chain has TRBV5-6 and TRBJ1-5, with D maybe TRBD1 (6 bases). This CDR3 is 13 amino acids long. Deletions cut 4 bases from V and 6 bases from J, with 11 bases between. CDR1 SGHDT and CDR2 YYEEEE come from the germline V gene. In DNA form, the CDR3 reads TGTGCCAGCAGCACAGGGACAAGTCAGCCCCAGCATTTT. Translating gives CASSTGTSQPQHF.

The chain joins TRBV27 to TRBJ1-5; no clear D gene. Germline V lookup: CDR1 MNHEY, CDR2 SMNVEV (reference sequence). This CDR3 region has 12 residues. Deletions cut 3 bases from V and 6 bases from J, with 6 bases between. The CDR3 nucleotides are TGTGCCAGCAGTTTGATCGGTCAGCCCCAGCATTTT. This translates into CASSLIGQPQHF.

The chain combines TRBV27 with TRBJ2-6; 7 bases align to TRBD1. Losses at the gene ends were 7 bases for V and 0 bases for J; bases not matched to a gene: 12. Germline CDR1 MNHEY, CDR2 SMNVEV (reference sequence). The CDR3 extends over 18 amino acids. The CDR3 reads CASISGDRDSSGANVLTF. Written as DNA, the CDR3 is TGTGCCAGCATCTCTGGGGACAGAGACAGCTCTGGGGCCAACGTCCTGACTTTC.

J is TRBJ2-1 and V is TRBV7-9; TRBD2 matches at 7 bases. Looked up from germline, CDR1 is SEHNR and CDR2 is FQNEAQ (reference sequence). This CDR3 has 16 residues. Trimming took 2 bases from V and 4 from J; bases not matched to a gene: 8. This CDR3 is CASSLMAGAGYNEQFF. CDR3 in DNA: TGTGCCAGCAGCTTAATGGCGGGAGCGGGGTACAATGAGCAGTTCTTC.

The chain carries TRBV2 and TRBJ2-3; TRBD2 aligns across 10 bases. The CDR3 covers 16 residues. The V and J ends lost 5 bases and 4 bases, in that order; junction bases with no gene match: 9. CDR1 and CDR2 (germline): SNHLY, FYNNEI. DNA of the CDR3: TGTGCCAGCAGTTCCCCGAGCGGGAGGGGCGCAGATACGCAGTATTTT. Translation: CASSSPSGRGADTQYF.

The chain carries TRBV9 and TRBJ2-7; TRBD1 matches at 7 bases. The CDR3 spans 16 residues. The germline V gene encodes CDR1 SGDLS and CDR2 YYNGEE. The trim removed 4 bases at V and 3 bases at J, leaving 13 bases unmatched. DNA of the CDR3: TGTGCCAGCAGCCACAGCCCCGACAGGGCGAACTACGAGCAGTACTTC. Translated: CASSHSPDRANYEQYF.

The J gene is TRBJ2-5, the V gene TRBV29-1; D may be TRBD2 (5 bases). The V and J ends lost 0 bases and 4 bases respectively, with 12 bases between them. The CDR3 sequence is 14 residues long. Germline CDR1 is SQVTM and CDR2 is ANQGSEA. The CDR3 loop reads CSVEEYRSGETQYF. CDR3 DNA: TGCAGCGTTGAAGAGTATAGGAGCGGAGAGACCCAGTACTTC.

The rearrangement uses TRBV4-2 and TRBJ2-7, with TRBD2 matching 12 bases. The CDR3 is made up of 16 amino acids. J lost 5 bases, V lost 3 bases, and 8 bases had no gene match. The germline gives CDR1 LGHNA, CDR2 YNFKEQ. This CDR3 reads CASSQPTSGSPNEQYF. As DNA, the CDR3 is TGTGCCAGCAGCCAGCCGACTAGCGGGAGTCCGAACGAGCAGTACTTC.

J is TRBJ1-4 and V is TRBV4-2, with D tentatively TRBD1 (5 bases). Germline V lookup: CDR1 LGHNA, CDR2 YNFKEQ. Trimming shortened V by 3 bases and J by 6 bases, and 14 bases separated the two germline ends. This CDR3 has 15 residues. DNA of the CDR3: TGTGCCAGCAGCCAGCCCGGGACTGACGATGAAAAACTGTTTTTT. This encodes CASSQPGTDDEKLFF.

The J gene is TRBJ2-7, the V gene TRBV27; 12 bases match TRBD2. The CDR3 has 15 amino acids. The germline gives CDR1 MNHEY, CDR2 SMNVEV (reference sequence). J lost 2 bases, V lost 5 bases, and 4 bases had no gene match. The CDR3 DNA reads TGTGCCAGCAGTGCAAGACTAGCGGGAGCCTACGAGCAGTACTTC. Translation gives CASSARLAGAYEQYF.

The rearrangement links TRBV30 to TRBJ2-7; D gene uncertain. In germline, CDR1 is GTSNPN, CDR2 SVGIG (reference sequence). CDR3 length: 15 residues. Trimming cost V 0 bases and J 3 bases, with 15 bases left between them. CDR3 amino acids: CAWSVPEMRGYEQYF. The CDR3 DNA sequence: TGTGCCTGGAGTGTACCCGAGATGCGCGGCTACGAGCAGTACTTC.

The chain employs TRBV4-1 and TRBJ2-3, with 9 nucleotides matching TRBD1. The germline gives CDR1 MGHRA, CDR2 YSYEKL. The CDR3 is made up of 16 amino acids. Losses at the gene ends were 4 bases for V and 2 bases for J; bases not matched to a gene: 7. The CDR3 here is CASSRGQGGYTDTQYF. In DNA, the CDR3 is TGCGCCAGCAGCCGGGGACAGGGTGGGTACACAGATACGCAGTATTTT.

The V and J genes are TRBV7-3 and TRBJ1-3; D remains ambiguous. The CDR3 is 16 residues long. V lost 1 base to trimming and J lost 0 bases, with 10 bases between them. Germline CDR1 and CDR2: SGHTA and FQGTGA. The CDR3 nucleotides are TGTGCCAGCAGCTTAAACCCCCTAAGCTCTGGAAACACCATATATTTT. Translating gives CASSLNPLSSGNTIYF.

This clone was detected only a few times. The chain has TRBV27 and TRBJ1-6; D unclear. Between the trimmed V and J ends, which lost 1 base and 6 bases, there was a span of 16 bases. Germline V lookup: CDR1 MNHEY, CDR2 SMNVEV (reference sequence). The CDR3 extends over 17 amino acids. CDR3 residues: CASSLWAIQSSNSPLHF. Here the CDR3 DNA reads TGTGCCAGCAGTTTATGGGCCATCCAATCGTCTAATTCACCCCTCCACTTT.

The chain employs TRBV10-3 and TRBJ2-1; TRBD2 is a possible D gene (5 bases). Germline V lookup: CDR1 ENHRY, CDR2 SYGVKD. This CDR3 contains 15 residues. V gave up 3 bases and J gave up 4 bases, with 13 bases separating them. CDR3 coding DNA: TGTGCCATCAGTGAAGGGCGGGTTAGTTACAATGAGCAGTTCTTC. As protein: CAISEGRVSYNEQFF.

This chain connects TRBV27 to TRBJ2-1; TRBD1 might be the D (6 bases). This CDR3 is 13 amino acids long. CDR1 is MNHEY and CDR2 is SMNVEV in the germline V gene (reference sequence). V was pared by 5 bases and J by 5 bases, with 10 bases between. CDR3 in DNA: TGTGCCAGCAGTGTACAGGGACACAATGAGCAGTTCTTC. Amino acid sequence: CASSVQGHNEQFF.

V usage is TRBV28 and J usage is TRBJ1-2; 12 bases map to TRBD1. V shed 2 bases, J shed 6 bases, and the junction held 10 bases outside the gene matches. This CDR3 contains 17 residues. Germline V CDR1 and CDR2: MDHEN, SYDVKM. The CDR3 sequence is CASSLGDRGRIIDGYTF. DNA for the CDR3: TGTGCCAGCAGTTTAGGGGACAGGGGGCGAATTATCGATGGCTACACCTTC.

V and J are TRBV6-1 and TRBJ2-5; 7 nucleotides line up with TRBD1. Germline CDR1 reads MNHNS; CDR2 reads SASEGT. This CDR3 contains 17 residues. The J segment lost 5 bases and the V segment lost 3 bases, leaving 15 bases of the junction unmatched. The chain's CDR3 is CASSEPSGQGVRETQYF. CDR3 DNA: TGTGCCAGCAGTGAGCCCTCCGGGCAGGGGGTGAGGGAGACCCAGTACTTC.

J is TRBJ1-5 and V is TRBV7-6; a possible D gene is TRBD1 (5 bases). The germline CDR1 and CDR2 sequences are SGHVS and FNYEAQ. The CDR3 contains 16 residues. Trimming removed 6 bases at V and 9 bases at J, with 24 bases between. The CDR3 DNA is TGTGCCAGCAGTCGCACAGACAGTTTCTCAGGATCGCCCCAGCATTTT. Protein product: CASSRTDSFSGSPQHF.

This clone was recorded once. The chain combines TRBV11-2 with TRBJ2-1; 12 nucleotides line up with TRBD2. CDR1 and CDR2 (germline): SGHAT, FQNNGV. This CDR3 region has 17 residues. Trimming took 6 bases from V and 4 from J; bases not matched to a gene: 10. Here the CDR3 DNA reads TGTGCCAGCAGATCTAGCGGGGGGGCCTCCTCATACAATGAGCAGTTCTTC. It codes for CASRSSGGASSYNEQFF.